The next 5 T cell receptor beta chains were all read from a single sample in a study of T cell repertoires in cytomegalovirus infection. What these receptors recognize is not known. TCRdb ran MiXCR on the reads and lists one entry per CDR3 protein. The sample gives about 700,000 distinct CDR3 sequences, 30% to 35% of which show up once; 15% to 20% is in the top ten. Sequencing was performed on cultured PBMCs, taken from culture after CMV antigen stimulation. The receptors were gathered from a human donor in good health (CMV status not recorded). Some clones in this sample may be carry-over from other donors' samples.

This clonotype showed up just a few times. The CDR3: CSASLGAYNEQFF. Written as DNA, the CDR3 is TGCAGTGCTAGTCTAGGGGCCTACAATGAGCAGTTCTTC. The chain carries TRBV20-1 and TRBJ2-1; maybe TRBD1 (5 bases). Trimming stripped 3 bases from V and 2 bases from J, with 8 bases between. This CDR3 has 13 residues. Germline-derived CDR1 and CDR2 are DFQATT and SNEGSKA (reference sequence).

Here the CDR3 DNA reads TGTGCCACCAGTGACTCATTAGCGGGAGAGACCCAGTACTTC. As protein: CATSDSLAGETQYF. This chain uses TRBV24-1 with TRBJ2-5; 7 positions agree with TRBD2. CDR1 and CDR2 from the germline V gene are KGHDR and SFDVKD. The CDR3 is 14 amino acids. With 4 bases clipped from V and 4 bases from J, the junction kept 5 bases outside the gene matches.

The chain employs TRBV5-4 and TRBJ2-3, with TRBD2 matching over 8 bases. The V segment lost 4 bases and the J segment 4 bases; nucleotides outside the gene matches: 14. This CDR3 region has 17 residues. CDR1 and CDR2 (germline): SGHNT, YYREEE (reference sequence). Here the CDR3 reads CASSPGLAGWSADTQYF. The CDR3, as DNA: TGTGCCAGCAGCCCCGGTCTAGCGGGCTGGAGCGCAGATACGCAGTATTTT.

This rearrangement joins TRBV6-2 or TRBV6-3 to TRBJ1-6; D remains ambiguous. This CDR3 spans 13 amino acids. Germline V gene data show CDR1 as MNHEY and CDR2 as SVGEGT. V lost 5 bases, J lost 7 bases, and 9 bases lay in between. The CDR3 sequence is CASSAILNSPLHF. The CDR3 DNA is TGTGCCAGCAGTGCAATCCTGAATTCACCCCTCCACTTT.

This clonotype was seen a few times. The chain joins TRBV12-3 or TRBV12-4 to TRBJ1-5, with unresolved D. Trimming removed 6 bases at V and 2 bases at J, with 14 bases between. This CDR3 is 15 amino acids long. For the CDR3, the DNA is TGTGCCAGCAGAATAAATCCCGGTCGCAATCAGCCCCAGCATTTT. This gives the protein CASRINPGRNQPQHF.